These 7 T cell receptor beta chains came from one sample sequenced in a study of T cells after yellow fever vaccination. Each CDR3 protein gets one entry after TCRdb re-called the 5' RACE reads with MiXCR. Among about 73,000 distinct CDR3 sequences listed, roughly 7.4% were seen once. Source: CD8+ T cells sorted from PBMCs, taken on the day of the yellow fever booster vaccination. The source of these receptors is a man aged 30-40 years who received the YFV17D yellow fever vaccine.

The rearrangement links TRBV12-3 or TRBV12-4 to TRBJ1-1; D ambiguous. V was clipped by 6 bases and J by 6 bases, with 11 bases between them. The CDR3 contains 12 residues. CDR3: CASRGAGSEAFF. The CDR3, as DNA: TGTGCCAGCAGAGGCGCCGGCTCTGAAGCTTTCTTT.

V usage is TRBV28 and J usage is TRBJ2-4; no definite D call. Germline V gene lookup returns CDR1 MDHEN and CDR2 SYDVKM. The CDR3 is 15 residues long. Trimming shortened V by 5 bases and J by 5 bases, and 16 bases separated the two germline ends. This chain's CDR3 is CASSPPRYFENIQYF. DNA for the CDR3: TGTGCCAGCAGTCCACCCCGGTACTTCGAAAACATTCAGTACTTC.

The gene calls are TRBV5-4 and TRBJ2-1; D not certain. The CDR3 runs 12 residues. Trimming took 5 bases from V and 5 from J, leaving 8 bases between them. The germline V gene encodes CDR1 SGHNT and CDR2 YYREEE (reference sequence). CDR3 amino acids: CASRSLDNEQFF. CDR3 nucleotides: TGTGCCAGCAGATCACTGGACAATGAGCAGTTCTTC.

This clonotype has more than one count but fewer than ten. The chain combines TRBV6-5 with TRBJ2-2; the D call may be TRBD1 or TRBD2 (5 bases each). Germline V gene sequence: CDR1 MNHEY, CDR2 SVGAGI. The CDR3 is 18 residues long. The V gene lost 4 bases and the J gene lost 7 bases, with 25 bases spanning the gap. The CDR3 protein is CASSWVQRGSYGDGELFF. CDR3 coding DNA: TGTGCCAGCAGTTGGGTACAACGGGGCTCATATGGAGACGGGGAGCTGTTTTTT.

The chain combines TRBV30 with TRBJ2-5; D is perhaps TRBD1 (5 bases). There are 12 residues in the CDR3. Trimming shortened V by 8 bases and J by 1 base, and 11 bases separated the two germline ends. Germline V gene sequence: CDR1 GTSNPN, CDR2 SVGIG (reference sequence). The CDR3: CASQGGQETQYF. CDR3 in DNA: TGTGCCAGCCAGGGCGGCCAAGAGACCCAGTACTTC. The full variable domain, its missing parts supplied by reference TRBV30 and TRBJ2-5, is SQTIHQWPATLVQPVGSPLSLECTVEGTSNPNLYWYRQAAGRGLQLLFYSVGIGQISSEVPQNLSASRPQDRQFILSSKKLLLSDSGFYLCASQGGQETQYFGPGTRLLVL.

This clonotype has more than one count but fewer than ten. The chain combines TRBV9 with TRBJ2-2, with TRBD2 as a possible D gene (5 bases). Trimming removed 0 bases from V and 6 bases from J, with 9 bases in between. Germline V gives CDR1 SGDLS, CDR2 YYNGEE. The CDR3 runs 14 residues. CDR3: CASSVARGAGELFF. The CDR3 DNA reads TGTGCCAGCAGCGTAGCTCGGGGAGCCGGGGAGCTGTTTTTT.

The V gene is TRBV27, the J gene TRBJ2-2; perhaps D is TRBD1 or TRBD2 (5 bases each). V was shortened by 3 bases and J by 7 bases, with 12 bases between the two germline ends. CDR1 and CDR2 from the germline V gene are MNHEY and SMNVEV (reference sequence). CDR3 size: 14 residues. CDR3 sequence (DNA): TGTGCCAGCAGTTTGAGAGGGGTCATCGGGGAGCTGTTTTTT. Amino acids: CASSLRGVIGELFF.